A selection of T cell receptor beta chains follows, all from one sample in a study of CD8+ T cells in alopecia areata. The table came from immunoSEQ multiplex PCR; TCRdb's copy has only in-frame clones and leaves some out. In the table there are 150,000 to 250,000 clones, roughly 60% of which are singletons. The sequencing used CD4+ T cells sorted from blood, collected at week 24, from a patient treated with tofacitinib. The receptor set was obtained from a human donor with alopecia areata. The CDR3 runs from the conserved cysteine through the conserved F or W. The D gene is left open where the match is weak. Expanded clones are given a class, and other clones once, few, many or no size at all.

V gene: TRBV27
J gene: TRBJ2-1
D gene: .
clone size: few
CDR3 length: 13
CDR3 protein: CASSLLDYNEQFF
CDR3 DNA: TGTGCCAGCAGTTTGTTGGATTACAATGAGCAGTTCTTC

V gene: TRBV30
J gene: TRBJ2-4
D gene: .
clone size: .
CDR3 length: 17
CDR3 protein: CAWSVARTSFAKNIQYF
CDR3 DNA: TGTGCCTGGAGTGTTGCCAGGACCTCGTTTGCCAAAAACATTCAGTACTTC

V gene: TRBV6-5
J gene: TRBJ1-1
D gene: .
clone size: .
CDR3 length: 15
CDR3 protein: CASSIVGTRRTEAFF
CDR3 DNA: TGTGCCAGCAGTATCGTCGGGACTCGGAGGACGGAAGCTTTCTTT

V gene: TRBV30
J gene: TRBJ2-7
D gene: TRBD1
clone size: .
CDR3 length: 13
CDR3 protein: CAWSEQGAYEQYF
CDR3 DNA: TGTGCCTGGAGTGAACAGGGGGCGTACGAGCAGTACTTC

V gene: TRBV6-6
J gene: TRBJ2-2
D gene: TRBD2
clone size: few
CDR3 length: 15
CDR3 protein: CASSWTSPNTGELFF
CDR3 DNA: TGTGCCAGCAGTTGGACTAGCCCCAACACCGGGGAGCTGTTTTTT

V gene: TRBV29-1
J gene: TRBJ2-5
D gene: .
clone size: .
CDR3 length: 11
CDR3 protein: CSVVPEETQYF
CDR3 DNA: TGCAGCGTTGTCCCTGAGGAGACCCAGTACTTC

V gene: TRBV27
J gene: TRBJ1-2
D gene: TRBD1
clone size: .
CDR3 length: 13
CDR3 protein: CASSATGQGGYTF
CDR3 DNA: TGTGCCAGCAGTGCAACCGGACAGGGAGGCTACACCTTC

V gene: TRBV25-1
J gene: TRBJ1-6
D gene: TRBD1
clone size: once
CDR3 length: 15
CDR3 protein: CASSAAGTDNSPLHF
CDR3 DNA: TGTGCCAGCAGTGCCGCCGGGACAGATAATTCACCCCTCCACTTT

V gene: TRBV5-6
J gene: TRBJ1-1
D gene: TRBD1
clone size: .
CDR3 length: 16
CDR3 protein: CASSSPGEDRVTEAFF
CDR3 DNA: TGTGCCAGCAGCTCCCCGGGTGAGGACAGGGTCACTGAAGCTTTCTTT

V gene: TRBV30
J gene: TRBJ2-3
D gene: .
clone size: .
CDR3 length: 12
CDR3 protein: CAWSVQGYTQYF
CDR3 DNA: TGTGCCTGGAGTGTACAAGGTTATACGCAGTATTTT

V gene: TRBV30
J gene: TRBJ1-5
D gene: .
clone size: .
CDR3 length: 14
CDR3 protein: CAWSVGDGNQPQHF
CDR3 DNA: TGTGCCTGGAGTGTGGGGGACGGCAATCAGCCCCAGCATTTT

V gene: TRBV4-1
J gene: TRBJ1-6
D gene: .
clone size: .
CDR3 length: 15
CDR3 protein: CASSEDRPRNSPLHF
CDR3 DNA: TGCGCCAGCAGCGAAGACAGGCCCCGGAATTCACCCCTCCACTTT

V gene: TRBV5-6
J gene: TRBJ1-2
D gene: .
clone size: .
CDR3 length: 13
CDR3 protein: CASSLGTEYGYTF
CDR3 DNA: TGTGCCAGCAGCTTGGGGACAGAGTATGGCTACACCTTC

V gene: TRBV30
J gene: TRBJ1-1
D gene: .
clone size: .
CDR3 length: 13
CDR3 protein: CAWSITANTEAFF
CDR3 DNA: TGTGCCTGGAGCATAACGGCGAACACTGAAGCTTTCTTT

V gene: TRBV5-6
J gene: TRBJ2-5
D gene: .
clone size: few
CDR3 length: 13
CDR3 protein: CASSSRVQETQYF
CDR3 DNA: TGTGCCAGCAGCTCACGGGTACAAGAGACCCAGTACTTC

V gene: TRBV7-9
J gene: TRBJ1-3
D gene: .
clone size: .
CDR3 length: 13
CDR3 protein: CASSYRKENTIYF
CDR3 DNA: TGTGCCAGCAGCTACAGGAAGGAAAACACCATATATTTT

V gene: TRBV2
J gene: TRBJ1-1
D gene: .
clone size: .
CDR3 length: 14
CDR3 protein: CASSEIGARLGAFF
CDR3 DNA: TGTGCCAGCAGTGAAATTGGGGCGCGGTTGGGCGCTTTCTTT

V gene: TRBV21-1
J gene: TRBJ2-1
D gene: .
clone size: few
CDR3 length: 17
CDR3 protein: CASSTRKRRRSYNEQFF
CDR3 DNA: TGTGCCAGCAGCACCCGAAAGAGACGGCGCTCCTACAATGAGCAGTTCTTC

V gene: TRBV5-1
J gene: TRBJ2-3
D gene: .
clone size: few
CDR3 length: 13
CDR3 protein: CASEPGGQDTQYF
CDR3 DNA: TGCGCCAGCGAGCCGGGGGGCCAAGATACGCAGTATTTT

V gene: TRBV6-5
J gene: TRBJ1-2
D gene: .
clone size: few
CDR3 length: 16
CDR3 protein: CASSYSPGLNLYGYTF
CDR3 DNA: TGTGCCAGCAGTTACTCGCCAGGCTTAAATCTCTATGGCTACACCTTC

V gene: TRBV27
J gene: TRBJ1-4
D gene: .
clone size: .
CDR3 length: 15
CDR3 protein: CASRVESATNEKLFF
CDR3 DNA: TGTGCCAGCAGGGTCGAGTCCGCAACTAATGAAAAACTGTTTTTT

V gene: TRBV6-1
J gene: TRBJ2-7
D gene: TRBD1
clone size: few
CDR3 length: 13
CDR3 protein: CASSTDRVREQYF
CDR3 DNA: TGTGCCAGCAGTACGGACAGGGTTCGCGAGCAGTACTTC

V gene: TRBV30
J gene: TRBJ2-1
D gene: .
clone size: .
CDR3 length: 14
CDR3 protein: CAWRLGGPYNEQFF
CDR3 DNA: TGTGCCTGGAGGTTAGGGGGACCGTACAATGAGCAGTTCTTC

V gene: TRBV28
J gene: TRBJ2-4
D gene: .
clone size: .
CDR3 length: 15
CDR3 protein: CASSLSTVAKNIQYF
CDR3 DNA: TGTGCCAGCAGTTTATCGACAGTAGCCAAAAACATTCAGTACTTC

V gene: TRBV5-1
J gene: TRBJ2-7
D gene: .
clone size: .
CDR3 length: 14
CDR3 protein: CASRPEARAYEQYF
CDR3 DNA: TGCGCCAGCCGCCCCGAAGCTAGAGCCTACGAGCAGTACTTC

V gene: TRBV5-4
J gene: TRBJ2-2
D gene: TRBD1
clone size: few
CDR3 length: 15
CDR3 protein: CASSVRTGNTGELFF
CDR3 DNA: TGTGCCAGCAGCGTACGGACAGGGAACACCGGGGAGCTGTTTTTT

V gene: TRBV7-2
J gene: TRBJ2-1
D gene: .
clone size: once
CDR3 length: 13
CDR3 protein: CASSSPTSFSWFF
CDR3 DNA: TGTGCCAGCAGCTCCCCGACTAGTTTTTCTTGGTTCTTC

V gene: TRBV19
J gene: TRBJ1-5
D gene: .
clone size: .
CDR3 length: 15
CDR3 protein: CATLETGYSNQPQHF
CDR3 DNA: TGTGCCACCCTGGAGACAGGTTATAGCAATCAGCCCCAGCATTTT

V gene: TRBV28
J gene: TRBJ2-3
D gene: .
clone size: .
CDR3 length: 15
CDR3 protein: CASSPGGSSTDTQYF
CDR3 DNA: TGTGCCAGCAGTCCCGGAGGATCTAGCACAGATACGCAGTATTTT

V gene: TRBV4-1
J gene: TRBJ2-3
D gene: TRBD2
clone size: .
CDR3 length: 15
CDR3 protein: CASRRTSGNTDTQYF
CDR3 DNA: TGCGCCAGCAGACGGACTAGCGGGAACACAGATACGCAGTATTTT

V gene: TRBV4-1
J gene: TRBJ2-5
D gene: .
clone size: few
CDR3 length: 13
CDR3 protein: CASSQDRDGNQYF
CDR3 DNA: TGCGCCAGCAGCCAAGATCGAGACGGAAACCAGTACTTC

V gene: TRBV4-1
J gene: TRBJ2-5
D gene: TRBD2
clone size: .
CDR3 length: 15
CDR3 protein: CASSQPGLVQETQYF
CDR3 DNA: TGCGCCAGCAGCCAACCGGGACTAGTCCAAGAGACCCAGTACTTC

V gene: TRBV7-2
J gene: TRBJ2-5
D gene: .
clone size: medium-sized
CDR3 length: 11
CDR3 protein: CASRGVQTQYF
CDR3 DNA: TGTGCCAGCAGGGGCGTGCAGACCCAGTACTTC

V gene: TRBV4-1
J gene: TRBJ2-5
D gene: TRBD1
clone size: few
CDR3 length: 16
CDR3 protein: CASSQERTGGWETQYF
CDR3 DNA: TGCGCCAGCAGCCAAGAAAGGACAGGGGGCTGGGAGACCCAGTACTTC

V gene: TRBV9
J gene: TRBJ2-7
D gene: .
clone size: .
CDR3 length: 15
CDR3 protein: CASSVAPANSYEQYF
CDR3 DNA: TGTGCCAGCAGCGTAGCCCCGGCCAACTCCTACGAGCAGTACTTC

V gene: TRBV27
J gene: TRBJ2-3
D gene: .
clone size: .
CDR3 length: 14
CDR3 protein: CASSLGAGVDTQYF
CDR3 DNA: TGTGCCAGCAGTTTAGGGGCAGGGGTGGATACGCAGTATTTT

V gene: TRBV29-1
J gene: TRBJ1-1
D gene: .
clone size: .
CDR3 length: 12
CDR3 protein: CSAGGSNTEAFF
CDR3 DNA: TGCAGCGCCGGGGGTTCGAACACTGAAGCTTTCTTT

V gene: TRBV5-1
J gene: TRBJ2-5
D gene: .
clone size: .
CDR3 length: 12
CDR3 protein: CASSWEEETQYF
CDR3 DNA: TGCGCCAGCAGCTGGGAGGAAGAGACCCAGTACTTC

V gene: TRBV7-2
J gene: TRBJ1-5
D gene: .
clone size: few
CDR3 length: 13
CDR3 protein: CASSLVRDQPQHF
CDR3 DNA: TGTGCCAGCAGCTTAGTCAGGGATCAGCCCCAGCATTTT

V gene: TRBV7-2
J gene: TRBJ2-3
D gene: .
clone size: .
CDR3 length: 16
CDR3 protein: CTSSLAGTEPTDTQYF
CDR3 DNA: TGTACCAGCAGCTTAGCGGGGACGGAACCGACAGATACGCAGTATTTT

V gene: TRBV7-2
J gene: TRBJ2-5
D gene: .
clone size: .
CDR3 length: 13
CDR3 protein: CASSLSGRETQYF
CDR3 DNA: TGTGCCAGCAGCTTATCGGGTAGAGAGACCCAGTACTTC

V gene: TRBV15
J gene: TRBJ2-3
D gene: .
clone size: .
CDR3 length: 14
CDR3 protein: CATSRGGTGDTQYF
CDR3 DNA: TGTGCCACCAGCAGAGGGGGAACAGGGGATACGCAGTATTTT

V gene: TRBV30
J gene: TRBJ2-1
D gene: .
clone size: .
CDR3 length: 18
CDR3 protein: CAWSVGAYGHSSYNEQFF
CDR3 DNA: TGTGCCTGGAGTGTAGGGGCGTACGGCCATAGCTCCTACAATGAGCAGTTCTTC

V gene: TRBV25-1
J gene: TRBJ1-2
D gene: .
clone size: .
CDR3 length: 12
CDR3 protein: CASSLGDYGYTF
CDR3 DNA: TGTGCCAGCAGTCTGGGGGACTATGGCTACACCTTC

V gene: TRBV7-8
J gene: TRBJ2-1
D gene: TRBD2
clone size: .
CDR3 length: 17
CDR3 protein: CASSARVVSGGLNEQFF
CDR3 DNA: TGTGCCAGCAGCGCCCGTGTAGTTTCGGGGGGGCTCAATGAGCAGTTCTTC

V gene: TRBV4-1
J gene: TRBJ2-4
D gene: .
clone size: .
CDR3 length: 16
CDR3 protein: CASSQVLAIGPNIQYF
CDR3 DNA: TGCGCCAGCAGCCAAGTCCTTGCCATTGGGCCTAACATTCAGTACTTC

V gene: TRBV18
J gene: TRBJ1-3
D gene: .
clone size: .
CDR3 length: 15
CDR3 protein: CASSPGLESGNTIYF
CDR3 DNA: TGTGCCAGCTCACCCGGTTTGGAGTCTGGAAACACCATATATTTT

V gene: TRBV28
J gene: TRBJ2-7
D gene: .
clone size: .
CDR3 length: 12
CDR3 protein: CASSVASYEQYF
CDR3 DNA: TGTGCCAGCAGTGTAGCATCCTACGAGCAGTACTTC